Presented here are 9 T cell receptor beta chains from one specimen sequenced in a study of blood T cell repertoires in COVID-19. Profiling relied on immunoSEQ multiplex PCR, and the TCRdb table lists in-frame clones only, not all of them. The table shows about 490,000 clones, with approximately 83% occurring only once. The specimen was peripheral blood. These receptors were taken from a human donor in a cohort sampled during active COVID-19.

The CDR3 DNA sequence: TGTGCCGGGCTTGGGGGGACAGGGGGCTACGAGCAGTACTTC. As protein: CAGLGGTGGYEQYF. V gene TRBV30 combines with J gene TRBJ2-7; 11 bases line up with TRBD1. CDR1 and CDR2 (germline): GTSNPN, SVGIG (reference sequence). Trimming removed 8 bases from V and 3 bases from J; junction bases left unmatched: 9. The CDR3 has 14 amino acids.

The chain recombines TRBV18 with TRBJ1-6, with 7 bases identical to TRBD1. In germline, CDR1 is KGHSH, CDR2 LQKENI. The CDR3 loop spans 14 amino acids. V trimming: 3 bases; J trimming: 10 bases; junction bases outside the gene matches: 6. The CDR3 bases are TGTGCCAGCTCACCCCCACAGGGGAGCTCACCCCTCCACTTT. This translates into CASSPPQGSSPLHF. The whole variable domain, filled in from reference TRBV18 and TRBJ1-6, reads NAGVMQNPRHLVRRRGQEARLRCSPMKGHSHVYWYRQLPEEGLKFMVYLQKENIIDESGMPKERFSAEFPKEGPSILRIQQVVRGDSAAYFCASSPPQGSSPLHFGNGTRLTVT.

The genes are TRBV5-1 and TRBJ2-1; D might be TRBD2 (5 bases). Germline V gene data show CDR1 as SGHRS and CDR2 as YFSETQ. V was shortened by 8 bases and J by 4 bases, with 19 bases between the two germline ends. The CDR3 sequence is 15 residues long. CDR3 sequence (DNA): TGCGCCAGTTTTGAACTAGGCGCTGGTTACAATGAGCAGTTCTTC. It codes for CASFELGAGYNEQFF.

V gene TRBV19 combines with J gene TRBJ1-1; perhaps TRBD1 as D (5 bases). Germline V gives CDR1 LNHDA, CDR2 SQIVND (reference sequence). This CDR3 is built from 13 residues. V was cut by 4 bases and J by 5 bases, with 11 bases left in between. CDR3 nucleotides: TGTGCCAGTAGTAACGGGGGGAAAACTGAAGCTTTCTTT. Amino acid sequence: CASSNGGKTEAFF.

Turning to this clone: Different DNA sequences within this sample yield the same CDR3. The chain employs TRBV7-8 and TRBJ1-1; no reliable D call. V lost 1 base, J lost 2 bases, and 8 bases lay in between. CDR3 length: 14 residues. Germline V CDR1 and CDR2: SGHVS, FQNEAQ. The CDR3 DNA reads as TGTGCCAGCAGCTTAGTGTCGGGAAACACTGAAGCTTTCTTT. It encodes CASSLVSGNTEAFF. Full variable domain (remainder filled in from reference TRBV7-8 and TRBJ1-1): GAGVSQSPRYKVAKRGQDVALRCDPISGHVSLFWYQQALGQGPEFLTYFQNEAQLDKSGLPSDRFFAERPEGSVSTLKIQRTQQEDSAVYLCASSLVSGNTEAFFGQGTRLTVV.

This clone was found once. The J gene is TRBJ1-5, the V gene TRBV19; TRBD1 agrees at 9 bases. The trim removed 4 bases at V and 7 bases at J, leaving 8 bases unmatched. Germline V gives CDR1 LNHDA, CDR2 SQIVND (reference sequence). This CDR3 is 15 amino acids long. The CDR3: CASSTPGTGPQPQHF. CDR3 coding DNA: TGTGCCAGTAGTACGCCCGGGACAGGGCCACAGCCCCAGCATTTT.

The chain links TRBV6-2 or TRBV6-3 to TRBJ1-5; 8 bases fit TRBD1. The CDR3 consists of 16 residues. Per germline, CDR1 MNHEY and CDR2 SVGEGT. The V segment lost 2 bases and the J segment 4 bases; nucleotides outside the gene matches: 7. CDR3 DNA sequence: TGTGCCAGCAGTTACGTGCCCGGACAGGGTAATCAGCCCCAGCATTTT. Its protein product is CASSYVPGQGNQPQHF.

The CDR3 DNA sequence: TGTGCCAGCAGCCCTGGGACTAGCGGGATATACAATGAGCAGTTCTTC. The encoded protein is CASSPGTSGIYNEQFF. This sequence joins TRBV7-8 and TRBJ2-1; 13 bases fit TRBD2. The CDR3 consists of 16 residues. Trimming at V came to 5 bases and at J to 4 bases, leaving 5 bases not matched to a gene. Germline assignment: CDR1 SGHVS and CDR2 FQNEAQ.

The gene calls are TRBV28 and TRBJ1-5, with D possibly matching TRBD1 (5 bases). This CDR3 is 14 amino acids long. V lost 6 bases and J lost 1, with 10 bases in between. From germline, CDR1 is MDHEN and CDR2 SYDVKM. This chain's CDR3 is CASSVPGSNQPQHF. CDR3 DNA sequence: TGTGCCAGCAGCGTTCCAGGGAGCAATCAGCCCCAGCATTTT.